This entry features one TCR beta chain sequence. This record comes from a study of preoperative IRX-2 immunotherapy in early breast cancer. This CDR3 comprises 11 residues. Trimming left V 3 bases short and J 5 bases short, with 5 bases between. CDR1 and CDR2 (germline): MNHEY, SMNVEV (reference sequence). The data were produced by immunoSEQ multiplex PCR, yet TCRdb's version contains in-frame clones alone and is incomplete. The sample records 34,000 or so clones, about 95% being singletons. Regarding treatment: preoperative locoregional IRX-2 cytokine immunotherapy. This chain joins TRBV27 and TRBJ2-7; D ambiguous. Sample collection occurred from a patient treated with IRX-2 immunotherapy. This clonotype was sampled from a human donor with breast cancer. Here the CDR3 DNA reads TGTGCCAGCAGTTTGGGGAACGAGCAGTACTTC. This sequence encodes CASSLGNEQYF.